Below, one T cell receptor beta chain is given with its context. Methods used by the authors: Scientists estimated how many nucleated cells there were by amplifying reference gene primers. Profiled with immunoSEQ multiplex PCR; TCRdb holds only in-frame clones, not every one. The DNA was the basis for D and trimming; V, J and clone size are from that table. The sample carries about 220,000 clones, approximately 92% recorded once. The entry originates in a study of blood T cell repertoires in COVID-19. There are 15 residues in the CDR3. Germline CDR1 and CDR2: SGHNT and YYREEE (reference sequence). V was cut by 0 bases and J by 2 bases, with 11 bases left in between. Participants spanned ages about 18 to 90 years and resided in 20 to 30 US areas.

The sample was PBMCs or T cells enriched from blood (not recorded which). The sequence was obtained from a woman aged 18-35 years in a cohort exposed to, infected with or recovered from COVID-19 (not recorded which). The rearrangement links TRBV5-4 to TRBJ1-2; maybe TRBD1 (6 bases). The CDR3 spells CASSLVGQKNYGYTF. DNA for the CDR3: TGTGCCAGCAGCTTGGTGGGACAAAAGAACTATGGCTACACCTTC. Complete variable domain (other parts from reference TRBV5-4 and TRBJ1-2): ETGVTQSPTHLIKTRGQQVTLRCSSQSGHNTVSWYQQALGQGPQFIFQYYREEENGRGNFPPRFSGLQFPNYSSELNVNALELDDSALYLCASSLVGQKNYGYTFGSGTRLTVV.